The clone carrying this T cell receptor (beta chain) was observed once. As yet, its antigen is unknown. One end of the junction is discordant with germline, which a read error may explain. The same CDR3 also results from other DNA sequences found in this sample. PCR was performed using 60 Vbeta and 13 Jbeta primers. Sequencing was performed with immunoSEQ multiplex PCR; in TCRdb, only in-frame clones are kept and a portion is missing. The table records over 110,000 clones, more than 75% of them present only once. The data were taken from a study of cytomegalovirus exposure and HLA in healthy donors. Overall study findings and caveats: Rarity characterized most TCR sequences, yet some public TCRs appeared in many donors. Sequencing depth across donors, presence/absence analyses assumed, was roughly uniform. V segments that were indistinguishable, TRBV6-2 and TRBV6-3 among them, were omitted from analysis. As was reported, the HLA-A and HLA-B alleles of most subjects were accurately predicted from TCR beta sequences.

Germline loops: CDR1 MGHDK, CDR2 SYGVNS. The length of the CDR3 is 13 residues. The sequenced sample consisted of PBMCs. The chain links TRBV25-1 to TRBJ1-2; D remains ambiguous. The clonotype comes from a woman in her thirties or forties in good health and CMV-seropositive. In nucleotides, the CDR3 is TGTGCCAGCAGTGAATATAAGCACTATGGCCACACCTTC. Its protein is CASSEYKHYGHTF.